This section outlines one T cell receptor (beta chain) sequence together with its context. Its antigen is still unknown. This sample was included in a study of OX40 agonist ivuxolimab in advanced cancers. Overall study results and limits: CD4+ and CD8+ blood T cells expanded clonally by week 6 at 0.1 to 3.0 mg/kg.

Profiling relied on immunoSEQ multiplex PCR, and the TCRdb table lists in-frame clones only, not all of them. The data contain approximately 99,000 clones, 94% of them singletons. This specimen consisted of CD4+ or CD8+ T cells sorted from blood, obtained in a trial of the OX40 agonist ivuxolimab. The receptor was derived from an adult with an advanced solid tumor such as melanoma, head and neck, liver or kidney cancer.

The CDR3 sequence: CASSFPGTSEKLFF. CDR3 bases: TGTGCCAGCAGCTTCCCGGGCACGAGTGAAAAACTGTTTTTT. The chain combines TRBV5-4 with TRBJ1-4; no reliable D call. This CDR3 is 14 amino acids long. The V and J ends lost 2 bases and 7 bases respectively, with 12 bases between them. The germline CDR1 and CDR2 sequences are SGHNT and YYREEE (reference sequence).